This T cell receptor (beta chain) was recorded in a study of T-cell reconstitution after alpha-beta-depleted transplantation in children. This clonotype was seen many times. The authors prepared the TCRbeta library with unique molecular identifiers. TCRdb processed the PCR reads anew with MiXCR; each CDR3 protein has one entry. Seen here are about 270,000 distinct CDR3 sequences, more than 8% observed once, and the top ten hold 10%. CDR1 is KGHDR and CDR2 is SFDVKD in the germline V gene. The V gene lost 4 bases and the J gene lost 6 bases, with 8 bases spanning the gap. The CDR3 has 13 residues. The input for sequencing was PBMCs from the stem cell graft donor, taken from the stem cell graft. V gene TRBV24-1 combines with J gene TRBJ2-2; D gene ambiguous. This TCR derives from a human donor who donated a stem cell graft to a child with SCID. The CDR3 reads CATSDRDPGELFF. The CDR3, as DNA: TGTGCCACCAGTGACCGAGATCCCGGGGAGCTGTTTTTT.